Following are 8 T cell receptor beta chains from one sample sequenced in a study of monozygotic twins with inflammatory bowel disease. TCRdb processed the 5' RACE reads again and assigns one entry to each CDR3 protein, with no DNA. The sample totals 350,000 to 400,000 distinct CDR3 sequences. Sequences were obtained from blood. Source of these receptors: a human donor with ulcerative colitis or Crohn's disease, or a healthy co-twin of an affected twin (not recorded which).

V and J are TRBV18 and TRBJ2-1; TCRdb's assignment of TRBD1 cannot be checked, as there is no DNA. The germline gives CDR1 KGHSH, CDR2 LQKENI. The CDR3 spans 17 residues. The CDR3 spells CASSPTFGTGENNEQFF.

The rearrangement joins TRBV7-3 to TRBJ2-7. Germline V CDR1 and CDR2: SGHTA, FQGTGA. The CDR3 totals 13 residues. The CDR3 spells CASSPDGGYEQYF.

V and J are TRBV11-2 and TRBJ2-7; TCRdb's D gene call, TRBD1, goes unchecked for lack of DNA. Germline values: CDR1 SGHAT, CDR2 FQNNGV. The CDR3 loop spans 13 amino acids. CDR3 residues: CASSDGGFYEQYF.

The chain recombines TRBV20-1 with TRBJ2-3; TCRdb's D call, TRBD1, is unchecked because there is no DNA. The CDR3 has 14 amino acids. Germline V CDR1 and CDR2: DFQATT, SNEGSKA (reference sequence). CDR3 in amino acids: CSAPGRLYWDTQYF.

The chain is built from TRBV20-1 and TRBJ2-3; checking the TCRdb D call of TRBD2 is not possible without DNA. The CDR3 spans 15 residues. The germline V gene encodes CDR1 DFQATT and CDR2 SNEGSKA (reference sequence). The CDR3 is CSANGDLGPLDTQYF.

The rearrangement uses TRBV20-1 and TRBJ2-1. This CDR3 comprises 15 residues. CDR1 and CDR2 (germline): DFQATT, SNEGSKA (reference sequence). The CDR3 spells CSARDQQGYYNEQFF.

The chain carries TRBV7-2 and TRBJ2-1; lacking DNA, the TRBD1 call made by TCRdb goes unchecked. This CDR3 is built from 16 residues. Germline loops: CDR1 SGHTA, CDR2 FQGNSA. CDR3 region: CASSLQGGISYNEQFF.

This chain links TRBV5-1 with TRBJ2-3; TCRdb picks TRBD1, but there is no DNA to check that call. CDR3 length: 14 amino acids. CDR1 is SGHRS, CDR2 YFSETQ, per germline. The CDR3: CASSSGGPTDTQYF.